Listed here are 22 T cell receptor beta chains from one sample, sequenced in a study of T cells expressing NK-cell markers (dated by TCRdb to 2018 to 2020). Library preparation used 5' RACE. The data were produced on an Illumina HiSeq 2000. TCRdb reprocessed the reads and assigns one entry to each CDR3 protein sequence, leaving out DNA. For this sample, the table gives roughly 280,000 distinct CDR3 sequences. 0.39% of the sample is held by the ten biggest clonotypes. The sample comprised blood T cells: a sorted CD56 or NKG2C T cell subset, CD4+ or CD8+ T cells, or bulk PBMC T cells (not recorded which). The receptors come from a man between 18 and 35 years old in good health. Donor details come from another sample of the same person, matched by shared clones.

This chain uses TRBV13 with TRBJ2-5; TCRdb returns TRBD1, unconfirmable since there is no DNA. Germline V gene data show CDR1 as PRHDT and CDR2 as FYEKMQ (reference sequence). The CDR3 spans 13 residues. The CDR3 sequence: CASSTGTRETQYF. Full variable domain (rest looked up from reference TRBV13 and TRBJ2-5): AAGVIQSPRHLIKEKRETATLKCYPIPRHDTVYWYQQGPGQDPQFLISFYEKMQSDKGSIPDRFSAQQFSDYHSELNMSSLELGDSALYFCASSTGTRETQYFGPGTRLLVL.

This chain links TRBV4-2 with TRBJ1-5; without DNA, the TCRdb call of TRBD1 cannot be checked. In germline, CDR1 is LGHNA, CDR2 YNFKEQ. The CDR3 is 16 amino acids. The CDR3 spells CASSQGGTGAVQPQHF.

The chain is built from TRBV10-2 and TRBJ1-3. The germline gives CDR1 WSHSY, CDR2 SAAADI. The CDR3 has 15 residues. CDR3 residues: CASLGGQGRGNTIYF.

The chain recombines TRBV6-2 or TRBV6-3 with TRBJ2-1. The CDR3 covers 13 residues. The V gene's germline CDR1 is MNHEY and CDR2 SVGEGT. CDR3 loop: CASSYIVAGGQFF.

CDR3 sequence: CASSLVRLVTDEQFF. The chain has TRBV5-1 and TRBJ2-1. The CDR3 is 15 amino acids. Looked up from germline, CDR1 is SGHRS and CDR2 is YFSETQ.

This chain connects TRBV6-5 to TRBJ2-3; TCRdb reports TRBD2, a call that lacks DNA to check it against. The CDR3 sequence is 17 residues long. Germline lookup yields CDR1 MNHEY and CDR2 SVGAGI. CDR3: CASSWGLAGGSTDTQYF.

The J gene is TRBJ2-2, the V gene TRBV7-2; as DNA is missing, the TRBD1 call by TCRdb cannot be tested. This CDR3 spans 17 amino acids. CDR1 and CDR2 from the germline V gene are SGHTA and FQGNSA. The CDR3 loop is CASSKSTGGEDTGELFF. Supplemented by reference TRBV7-2 and TRBJ2-2, the full variable domain reads GAGVSQSPSNKVTEKGKDVELRCDPISGHTALYWYRQSLGQGLEFLIYFQGNSAPDKSGLPSDRFSAERTGGSVSTLTIQRTQQEDSAVYLCASSKSTGGEDTGELFFGEGSRLTVL.

The rearrangement links TRBV6-6 to TRBJ1-4. The CDR3 covers 13 residues. Germline V gene sequence: CDR1 MNHNY, CDR2 SVGAGI (reference sequence). CDR3 amino acids: CASSPSTGEKLFF.

The chain is built from TRBV20-1 and TRBJ2-5; TCRdb proposes TRBD2, but this gene call is untestable without DNA. The CDR3 is 16 residues long. CDR1 is DFQATT, CDR2 SNEGSKA, per germline (reference sequence). The CDR3 loop is CSARGGTSGNGETQYF.

The rearrangement uses TRBV7-2 and TRBJ2-2; with no DNA, the TCRdb D assignment of TRBD1 cannot be verified. Germline CDR1 SGHTA, CDR2 FQGNSA. CDR3 size: 16 residues. CDR3 sequence: CASSLPPMGGIRELFF.

The rearrangement joins TRBV20-1 to TRBJ1-4; TCRdb outputs TRBD1, but without DNA this stays unchecked. The V gene's germline CDR1 is DFQATT and CDR2 SNEGSKA (reference sequence). The CDR3 length is 16 residues. The chain's CDR3 is CSARSMQGTWDEKLFF.

This chain uses TRBV4-2 with TRBJ2-1. Germline CDR1 LGHNA, CDR2 YNFKEQ. The CDR3 is 15 residues long. This chain's CDR3 is CASSQVNGDYNEQFF.

The V gene is TRBV11-1, the J gene TRBJ2-1; the D call from TCRdb, TRBD1, cannot be confirmed without DNA. In germline, CDR1 is SGHAT, CDR2 FQDESV (reference sequence). The CDR3 totals 15 residues. This CDR3 is CASSFTGTVDNEQFF.

J is TRBJ1-5 and V is TRBV6-5. CDR3 length equals 14 residues. Germline values: CDR1 MNHEY, CDR2 SVGAGI. The CDR3 sequence: CASSSGGGNQPQHF.

CDR3 in amino acids: CSVSKIFTDTQYF. The chain links TRBV20-1 to TRBJ2-3. Germline CDR1 DFQATT, CDR2 SNEGSKA (reference sequence). The CDR3 has 13 residues.

The CDR3 loop is CSVARQAYNEQFF. The chain links TRBV29-1 to TRBJ2-1. The CDR3 extends over 13 amino acids. CDR1 and CDR2 (germline): SQVTM, ANQGSEA.

This chain's CDR3 is CASSQLTGVNEQFF. The J gene is TRBJ2-1, the V gene TRBV12-3 or TRBV12-4; with no DNA, the TCRdb D assignment of TRBD1 cannot be verified. The length of the CDR3 is 14 residues.

The chain carries TRBV20-1 and TRBJ1-4; TCRdb reports TRBD1, a call that lacks DNA to check it against. The CDR3 is made up of 13 amino acids. Germline V gene lookup returns CDR1 DFQATT and CDR2 SNEGSKA (reference sequence). The CDR3 protein is CSAAGGRVEKLFF.

The chain combines TRBV20-1 with TRBJ1-6. The CDR3 consists of 15 residues. Germline assignment: CDR1 DFQATT and CDR2 SNEGSKA (reference sequence). This chain's CDR3 is CSARGEGSYNSPLHF.

CDR3 residues: CASSYEASGITYEQYF. J is TRBJ2-7 and V is TRBV7-9; TCRdb gives TRBD2 as the D gene, but with no DNA this cannot be confirmed. The CDR3 is 16 residues long. Germline V lookup: CDR1 SEHNR, CDR2 FQNEAQ (reference sequence).

The rearrangement uses TRBV12-3 or TRBV12-4 and TRBJ2-7; the D gene TCRdb calls, TRBD2, cannot be checked with no DNA. The CDR3 spans 14 residues. CDR3 sequence reads: CASSWTSASWEQYF.

The chain employs TRBV5-1 and TRBJ2-3; the D call from TCRdb, TRBD2, cannot be confirmed without DNA. CDR1 and CDR2 (germline): SGHRS, YFSETQ. The CDR3 has 18 amino acids. The chain's CDR3 is CASSLGLAGVSGTDTQYF.